Listed here are 6 T cell receptor beta chains from one sample, sequenced in a study of monozygotic twins with inflammatory bowel disease. TCRdb reprocessed the 5' RACE reads and reports one entry per CDR3 protein, with no DNA. The sample data list about 380,000 distinct CDR3 sequences. The sample consisted of blood. These receptors were collected from a human donor with ulcerative colitis or Crohn's disease, or a healthy co-twin of an affected twin (not recorded which).

This rearrangement joins TRBV6-5 to TRBJ2-6; TCRdb calls TRBD1, which cannot be checked without DNA. CDR1 and CDR2 from the germline V gene are MNHEY and SVGAGI. The length of the CDR3 is 16 residues. CDR3 protein: CASSYGTGGDLNVLTF.

V and J are TRBV12-3 or TRBV12-4 and TRBJ1-2; no DNA is available, so the TRBD1 call from TCRdb remains unchecked. The CDR3 is made up of 14 amino acids. The CDR3 protein is CASSLGQSFYGYTF.

V gene TRBV18 combines with J gene TRBJ2-6. Germline V gene data show CDR1 as KGHSH and CDR2 as LQKENI. This CDR3 region has 17 residues. This CDR3 is CASSQQIISSGANVLTF.

This sequence joins TRBV29-1 and TRBJ2-3; absent DNA, TCRdb's TRBD2 call cannot be checked. The CDR3 covers 14 residues. Germline assignment: CDR1 SQVTM and CDR2 ANQGSEA. The CDR3 loop is CSAGAGGGGDTQYF.

The chain links TRBV5-1 to TRBJ1-1; TCRdb lists TRBD1, though no DNA is available to test this call. The CDR3 loop spans 17 amino acids. CDR1 SGHRS and CDR2 YFSETQ come from the germline V gene. CDR3 region: CASSLVGTPMMNTEAFF.

The chain joins TRBV7-2 to TRBJ2-7; TCRdb designates TRBD1, a call that cannot be tested without DNA. Germline assignment: CDR1 SGHTA and CDR2 FQGNSA. This CDR3 spans 15 amino acids. This CDR3 is CASSAPRRGDYEQYF. The full variable domain, rest sourced from reference TRBV7-2 and TRBJ2-7, is GAGVSQSPSNKVTEKGKDVELRCDPISGHTALYWYRQSLGQGLEFLIYFQGNSAPDKSGLPSDRFSAERTGGSVSTLTIQRTQQEDSAVYLCASSAPRRGDYEQYFGPGTRLTVT.